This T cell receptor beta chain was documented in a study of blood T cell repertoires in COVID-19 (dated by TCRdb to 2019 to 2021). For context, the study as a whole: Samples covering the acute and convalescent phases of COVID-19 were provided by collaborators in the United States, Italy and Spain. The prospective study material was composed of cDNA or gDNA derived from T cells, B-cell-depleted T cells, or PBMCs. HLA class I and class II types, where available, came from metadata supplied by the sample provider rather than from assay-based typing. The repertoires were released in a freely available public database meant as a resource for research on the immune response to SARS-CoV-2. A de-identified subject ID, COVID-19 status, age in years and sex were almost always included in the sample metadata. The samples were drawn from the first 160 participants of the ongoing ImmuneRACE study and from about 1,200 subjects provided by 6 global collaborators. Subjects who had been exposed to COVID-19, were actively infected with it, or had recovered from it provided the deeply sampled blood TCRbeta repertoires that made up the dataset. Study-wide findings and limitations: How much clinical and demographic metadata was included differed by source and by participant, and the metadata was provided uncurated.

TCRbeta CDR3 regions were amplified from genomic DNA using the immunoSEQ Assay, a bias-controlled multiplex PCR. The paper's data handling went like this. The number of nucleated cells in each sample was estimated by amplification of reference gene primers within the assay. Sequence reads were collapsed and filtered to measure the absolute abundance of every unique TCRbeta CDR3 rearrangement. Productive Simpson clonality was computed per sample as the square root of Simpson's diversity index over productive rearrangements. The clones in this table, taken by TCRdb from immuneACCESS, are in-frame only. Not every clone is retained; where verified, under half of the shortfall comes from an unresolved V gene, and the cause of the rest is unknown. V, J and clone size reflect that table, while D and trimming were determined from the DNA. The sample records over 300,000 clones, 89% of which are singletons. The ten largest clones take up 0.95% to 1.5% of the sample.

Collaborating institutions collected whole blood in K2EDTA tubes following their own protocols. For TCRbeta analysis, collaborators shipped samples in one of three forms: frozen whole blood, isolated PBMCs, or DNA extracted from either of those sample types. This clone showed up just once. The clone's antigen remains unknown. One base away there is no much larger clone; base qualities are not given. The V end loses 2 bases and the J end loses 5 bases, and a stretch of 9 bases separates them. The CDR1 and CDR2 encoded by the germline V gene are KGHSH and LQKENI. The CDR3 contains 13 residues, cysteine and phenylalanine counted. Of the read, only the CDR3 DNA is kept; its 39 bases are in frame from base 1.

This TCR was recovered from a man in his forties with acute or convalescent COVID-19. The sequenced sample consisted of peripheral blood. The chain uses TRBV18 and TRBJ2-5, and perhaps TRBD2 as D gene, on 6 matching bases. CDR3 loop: CASSPGAGETQYF. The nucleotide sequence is TGTGCCAGCTCACCAGGGGCGGGGGAGACCCAGTACTTC. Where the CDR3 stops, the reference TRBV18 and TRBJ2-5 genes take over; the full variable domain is NAGVMQNPRHLVRRRGQEARLRCSPMKGHSHVYWYRQLPEEGLKFMVYLQKENIIDESGMPKERFSAEFPKEGPSILRIQQVVRGDSAAYFCASSPGAGETQYFGPGTRLLVL.